These 22 T cell receptor beta chains came from one sample sequenced in a study of post-analysis software for immune sequencing data. Study-wide results and limits: Among a handful of TRBV segments more frequent in patients than controls were TRBV5-6, TRBV5-1 and TRBV20-1.

TCR beta libraries were prepared from cDNA with unique molecular identifiers. MiXCR, run by TCRdb on the PCR reads, gives a single entry per CDR3 protein. The sample has approximately 460,000 distinct CDR3 sequences, less than 45% seen once. Antigens of these TCRs are unknown. The sequenced material came from blood. These receptors were collected from a girl aged 10 to 17 with multiple sclerosis.

This clonotype was detected once. This chain uses TRBV6-6 with TRBJ2-3, with 13 nucleotides matching TRBD2. The germline V gene has CDR1 MNHNY and CDR2 SVGAGI (reference sequence). The trim removed 2 bases at V and 2 bases at J, leaving 4 bases unmatched. The CDR3 is 17 residues long. The CDR3 bases are TGTGCCAGCAGTTACCCGGGACTAGCGGGAACCACAGATACGCAGTATTTT. This sequence encodes CASSYPGLAGTTDTQYF.

The rearrangement uses TRBV28 and TRBJ2-1; D is undetermined. The V gene lost 1 base and the J gene lost 9 bases, with 10 bases spanning the gap. CDR3 length equals 13 residues. Germline CDR1 is MDHEN and CDR2 is SYDVKM. CDR3 in DNA: TGTGCCAGCAGTTTATCGTACACGAGTGAGCAGTTCTTC. Encoded protein: CASSLSYTSEQFF.

The chain combines TRBV24-1 with TRBJ2-1, with TRBD2 matching over 10 bases. J lost 5 bases, V lost 3 bases, and 6 bases had no gene match. CDR1 is KGHDR, CDR2 SFDVKD, per germline. This CDR3 is 16 amino acids long. In nucleotides, the CDR3 is TGTGCCACCAGTGATCCGACTAGCGGGCACAACAATGAGCAGTTCTTC. Amino acid sequence: CATSDPTSGHNNEQFF.

V usage is TRBV6-5 and J usage is TRBJ1-1; perhaps TRBD1 as D (5 bases). Looked up from germline, CDR1 is MNHEY and CDR2 is SVGAGI. Trimming removed 5 bases from V and 6 bases from J, with 10 bases in between. The CDR3 has 12 residues. CDR3 amino acids: CASSPGDPEAFF. CDR3 DNA sequence: TGTGCCAGCAGTCCGGGGGACCCTGAAGCTTTCTTT.

The chain joins TRBV20-1 to TRBJ2-5; D possibly corresponds to TRBD2 (6 bases). The CDR3 covers 13 residues. CDR1 DFQATT and CDR2 SNEGSKA come from the germline V gene (reference sequence). The CDR3: CSSSENLQETQYF. The CDR3 region has the DNA TGCAGCTCTAGCGAGAACCTACAAGAGACCCAGTACTTC.

The chain carries TRBV12-3 or TRBV12-4 and TRBJ1-2, with 11 bases matching TRBD1. Losses at the gene ends were 6 bases for V and 5 bases for J; bases not matched to a gene: 8. The CDR3 is 15 amino acids. The CDR3 DNA is TGTGCCAGCAGCCCGGGACAGGGGGGTCGGTATGGCTACACCTTC. Amino acids: CASSPGQGGRYGYTF.

This sequence joins TRBV4-2 and TRBJ1-1; 10 positions match TRBD1. The CDR3 extends over 13 amino acids. Losses at the gene ends were 4 bases for V and 5 bases for J; bases not matched to a gene: 1. Germline-derived CDR1 and CDR2 are LGHNA and YNFKEQ. The CDR3 DNA is TGTGCCAGCAGCCCGGGACAGGGGACTGAAGCTTTCTTT. Its translation: CASSPGQGTEAFF.

This chain joins TRBV20-1 and TRBJ2-3, with no clear D. The CDR3 totals 11 residues. Germline V CDR1 and CDR2: DFQATT, SNEGSKA (reference sequence). V was trimmed by 0 bases and J by 5 bases, leaving 3 bases between them. The DNA of the CDR3 is TGCAGTGCTAGAGAGAGAGATACGCAGTATTTT. This translates into CSARERDTQYF.

In its sample, this clonotype was seen a few times. The CDR3, as DNA: TGTGCCAGCAGCGGTCCTTCTAGCGGACGAACCGACGAGCAGTACTTC. It codes for CASSGPSSGRTDEQYF. The chain is built from TRBV9 and TRBJ2-5; TRBD2 matches at 7 bases. TRBJ2-7 matches the DNA end more closely, so the J call is doubtful. The CDR3 length is 16 residues. CDR1 is SGDLS, CDR2 YYNGEE, per germline.

The chain carries TRBV6-6 and TRBJ2-5, with 7 bases matching TRBD2. The CDR3 length is 17 residues. Germline CDR1 MNHNY, CDR2 SVGAGI (reference sequence). The V and J ends lost 0 bases and 11 bases, in that order; junction bases with no gene match: 18. The CDR3, as DNA: TGTGCCAGCAGTTACTCCCTTTCTAGCGGAGACTACAATGAGCAGTACTTC. Its translation: CASSYSLSSGDYNEQYF.

The table lists this clonotype with a few counts. The chain is built from TRBV3-1 and TRBJ2-7; 8 bases align to TRBD2. Germline CDR1 is LGHDT and CDR2 is YNNKEL (reference sequence). The CDR3 is made up of 15 amino acids. The V and J ends lost 1 base and 3 bases, in that order; junction bases with no gene match: 5. The CDR3 spells CASSQALAGIYEQYF. CDR3 nucleotide sequence: TGTGCCAGCAGCCAAGCCCTAGCGGGCATCTACGAGCAGTACTTC.

There are a few counts of this clonotype. The V and J genes are TRBV6-6 and TRBJ2-3; no clear D. From germline, CDR1 is MNHNY and CDR2 SVGAGI (reference sequence). The CDR3 has 15 residues. Trimming cost V 0 bases and J 0 bases, with 7 bases left between them. CDR3 nucleotides: TGTGCCAGCAGTTACTCCGCATGGAGCACAGATACGCAGTATTTT. Protein: CASSYSAWSTDTQYF.

This clonotype was counted between two and nine times. CDR3 region: CASSGDYTDTQYF. CDR3 DNA: TGTGCCAGCAGTGGAGACTACACAGATACGCAGTATTTT. This chain joins TRBV6-1 and TRBJ2-3; possibly TRBD2 for D (5 bases). The CDR3 consists of 13 residues. Between the trimmed V and J ends, which lost 4 bases and 2 bases, there was a span of 7 bases. Germline-derived CDR1 and CDR2 are MNHNS and SASEGT.

V gene TRBV27 combines with J gene TRBJ2-5, with TRBD2 matching 11 bases. The J call could be wrong; TRBJ2-7 is a better fit for the DNA end. This CDR3 region has 15 residues. Germline V gene lookup returns CDR1 MNHEY and CDR2 SMNVEV (reference sequence). The CDR3 is CASSLAGGPLGEQYF. DNA of the CDR3: TGTGCCAGCAGCCTAGCGGGAGGCCCCCTGGGCGAGCAGTACTTC.

The table lists this clonotype with a few counts. V gene TRBV20-1 combines with J gene TRBJ2-7, with 11 bases lining up with TRBD1. The end of the DNA fits TRBJ2-5 better, so the J call may be wrong. This CDR3 region has 14 residues. Per germline, CDR1 DFQATT and CDR2 SNEGSKA (reference sequence). The CDR3 sequence: CSAPSGQGAWTQYF. CDR3 nucleotides: TGCAGTGCTCCTTCAGGACAGGGGGCTTGGACCCAGTACTTC.

The V and J genes are TRBV6-5 and TRBJ2-7, with 8 bases lining up with TRBD1. The CDR3 runs 14 residues. The germline gives CDR1 MNHEY, CDR2 SVGAGI. The ends lost 5 bases at V and 3 bases at J; junction bases unmatched: 6. The CDR3: CASSRDRGNYEQYF. The DNA of the CDR3 is TGTGCCAGCAGTCGCGACAGGGGTAACTACGAGCAGTACTTC.

The gene calls are TRBV5-1 and TRBJ2-5; D unresolved. Germline CDR1 and CDR2: SGHRS and YFSETQ. V lost 4 bases and J 0 bases, leaving 7 bases between the germline ends. The CDR3 runs to 13 residues. The CDR3 nucleotides read TGCGCCAGCAGCGACCCTTACCAAGAGACCCAGTACTTC. As protein: CASSDPYQETQYF.

This clonotype was counted between two and nine times. This chain uses TRBV12-3 or TRBV12-4 with TRBJ2-7; the D is unclear. V was pared by 7 bases and J by 5 bases, with 18 bases between. CDR3 length: 14 amino acids. CDR3 bases: TGTGCCAGCAACTTATACAGTTCCCCTAACGAGCAGTACTTC. Its protein is CASNLYSSPNEQYF.

Note on this clonotype: The junction differs from germline at one of its ends, possibly a read error. The rearrangement links TRBV20-1 to TRBJ2-7; 7 bases fit TRBD2. This CDR3 is built from 14 residues. Per germline, CDR1 DFQATT and CDR2 SNEGSKA (reference sequence). The DNA of the CDR3 is TGCAGTGTTAGAGGTGACGGGACTAATTACGAGCAGTACTTC. It specifies CSVRGDGTNYEQYF.

The chain combines TRBV4-2 with TRBJ2-5, with 8 positions matching TRBD1. Germline V gene lookup returns CDR1 LGHNA and CDR2 YNFKEQ. The trim removed 0 bases at V and 1 base at J, leaving 4 bases unmatched. The CDR3 consists of 16 residues. As DNA, the CDR3 is TGTGCCAGCAGCCAAGAGGCGGGACAGGCCCAAGAGACCCAGTACTTC. Its protein is CASSQEAGQAQETQYF.

In regard to this clonotype: One end of the junction varies from germline; a read error may be responsible. The CDR3 protein is CASSPRGGGLETQYF. Here the CDR3 DNA reads TGTGCTAGCAGCCCCCGTGGGGGGGGCCTAGAGACCCAGTACTTC. The rearrangement links TRBV7-7 to TRBJ2-5, with D perhaps TRBD2 (7 bases). The CDR3 has 15 residues. Looked up from germline, CDR1 is SSHAT and CDR2 is FNYEAQ (reference sequence).

This clonotype showed up just once. V gene TRBV30 combines with J gene TRBJ2-1; no definite D call. The germline gives CDR1 GTSNPN, CDR2 SVGIG (reference sequence). The CDR3 loop spans 15 amino acids. The V end lost 2 bases, the J end lost 0 bases, and 11 bases lay between the germline ends. The CDR3 nucleotides read TGTGCCTGGAGTCCCGACCGCAGCTCCTACAATGAGCAGTTCTTC. This sequence encodes CAWSPDRSSYNEQFF.